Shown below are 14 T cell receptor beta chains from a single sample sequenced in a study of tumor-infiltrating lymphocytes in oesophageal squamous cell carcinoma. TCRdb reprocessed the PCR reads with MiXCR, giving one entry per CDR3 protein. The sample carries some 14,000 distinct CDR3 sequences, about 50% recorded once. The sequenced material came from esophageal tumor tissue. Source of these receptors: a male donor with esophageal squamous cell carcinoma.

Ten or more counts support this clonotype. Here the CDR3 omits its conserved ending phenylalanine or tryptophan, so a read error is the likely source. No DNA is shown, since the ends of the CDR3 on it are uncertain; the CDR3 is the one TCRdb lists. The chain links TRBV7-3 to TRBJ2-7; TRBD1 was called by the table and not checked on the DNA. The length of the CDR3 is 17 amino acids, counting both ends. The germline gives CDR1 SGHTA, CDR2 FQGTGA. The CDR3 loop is CASSSTGTGYNGYTFGS.

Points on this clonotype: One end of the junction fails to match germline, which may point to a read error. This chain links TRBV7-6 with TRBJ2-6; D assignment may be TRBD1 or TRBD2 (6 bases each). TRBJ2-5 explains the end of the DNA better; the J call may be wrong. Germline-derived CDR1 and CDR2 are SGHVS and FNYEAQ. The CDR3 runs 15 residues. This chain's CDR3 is CASSPRGDLQETQYF. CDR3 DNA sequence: TGTGCTAGCAGCCCAAGGGGGGACCTTCAAGAGACCCAGTACTTC.

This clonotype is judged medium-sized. Here the CDR3 DNA reads TGTGCCAGCAGTTACTATCGTGCTAGCACAGATACGCAGTATTTT. Residues: CASSYYRASTDTQYF. The chain joins TRBV6-6 to TRBJ2-3; no reliable D call. Trimming cost V 1 base and J 0 bases, with 8 bases left between them. Germline V gene data show CDR1 as MNHNY and CDR2 as SVGAGI (reference sequence). The CDR3 spans 15 residues.

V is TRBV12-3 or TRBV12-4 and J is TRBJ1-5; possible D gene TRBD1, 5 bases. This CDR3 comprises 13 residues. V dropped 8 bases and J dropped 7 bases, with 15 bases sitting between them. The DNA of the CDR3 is TGTGCCAGCGGGGGGGGGGGAAAACAGCCCCAGCATTTT. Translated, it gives CASGGGGKQPQHF.

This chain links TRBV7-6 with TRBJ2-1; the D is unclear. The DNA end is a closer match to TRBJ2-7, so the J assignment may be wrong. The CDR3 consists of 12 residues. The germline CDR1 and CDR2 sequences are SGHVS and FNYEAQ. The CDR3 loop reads CASSLAPYEQYF. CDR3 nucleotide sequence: TGTGCCAGCAGCTTAGCGCCCTACGAGCAGTACTTC.

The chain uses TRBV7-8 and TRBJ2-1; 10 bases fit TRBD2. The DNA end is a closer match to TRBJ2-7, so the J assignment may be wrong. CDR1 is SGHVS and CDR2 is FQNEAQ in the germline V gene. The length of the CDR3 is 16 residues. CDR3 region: CASSLVLAGEWYEQYF. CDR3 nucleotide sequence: TGTGCCAGCAGCTTGGTTCTAGCGGGAGAGTGGTACGAGCAGTACTTC.

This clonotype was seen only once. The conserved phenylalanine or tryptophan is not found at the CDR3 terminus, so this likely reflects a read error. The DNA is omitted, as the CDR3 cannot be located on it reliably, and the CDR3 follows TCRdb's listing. CDR3 region: CATSPLQR. The chain employs TRBV15 and TRBJ2-3; the DNA was not used to check the table's D call, TRBD2. Germline V CDR1 and CDR2: LNHNV, YYDKDF (reference sequence). The CDR3 has 8 amino acids, counting both end residues.

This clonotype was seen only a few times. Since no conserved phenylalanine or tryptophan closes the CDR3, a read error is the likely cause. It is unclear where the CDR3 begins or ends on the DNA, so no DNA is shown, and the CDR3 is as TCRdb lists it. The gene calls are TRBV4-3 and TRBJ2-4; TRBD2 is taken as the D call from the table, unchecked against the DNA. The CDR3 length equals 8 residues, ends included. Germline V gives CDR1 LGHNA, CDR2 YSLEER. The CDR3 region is CASSSTSG.

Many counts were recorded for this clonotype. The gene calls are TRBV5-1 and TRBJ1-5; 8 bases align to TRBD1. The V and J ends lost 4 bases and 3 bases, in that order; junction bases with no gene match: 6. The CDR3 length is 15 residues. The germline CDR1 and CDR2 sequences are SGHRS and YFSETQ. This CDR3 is CASSPSGQDNQPQHF. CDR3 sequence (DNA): TGCGCCAGCAGCCCGTCGGGACAGGACAATCAGCCCCAGCATTTT.

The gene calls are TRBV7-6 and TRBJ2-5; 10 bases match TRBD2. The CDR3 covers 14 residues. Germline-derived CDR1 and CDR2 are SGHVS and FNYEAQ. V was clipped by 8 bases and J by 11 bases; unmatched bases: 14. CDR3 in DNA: TGTGCCAGCTCCACTAGCGGGGTTTACAATGAGCAGTACTTC. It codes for CASSTSGVYNEQYF.

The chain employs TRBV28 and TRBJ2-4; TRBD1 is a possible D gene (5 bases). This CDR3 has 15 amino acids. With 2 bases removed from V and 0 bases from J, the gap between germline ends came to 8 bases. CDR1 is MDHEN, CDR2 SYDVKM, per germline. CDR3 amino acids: CASSLGHVAKNIQYF. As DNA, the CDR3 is TGTGCCAGCAGTTTAGGACACGTAGCCAAAAACATTCAGTACTTC.

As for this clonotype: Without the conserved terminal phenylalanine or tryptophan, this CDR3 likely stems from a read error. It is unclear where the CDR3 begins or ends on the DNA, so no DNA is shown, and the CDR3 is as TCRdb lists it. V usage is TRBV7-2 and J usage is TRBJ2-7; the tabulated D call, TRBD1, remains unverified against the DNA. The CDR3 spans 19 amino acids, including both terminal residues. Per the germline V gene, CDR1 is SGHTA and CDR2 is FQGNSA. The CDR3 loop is CASSLERTYPPYNEQFFGS.

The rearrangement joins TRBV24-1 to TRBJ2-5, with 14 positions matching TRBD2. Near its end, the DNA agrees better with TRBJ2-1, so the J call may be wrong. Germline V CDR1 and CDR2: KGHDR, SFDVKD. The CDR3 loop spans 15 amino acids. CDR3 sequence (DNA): TGTGCCACCACCGGGACTAGCGGGAGACTGGATGAGCAGTTCTTC. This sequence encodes CATTGTSGRLDEQFF.

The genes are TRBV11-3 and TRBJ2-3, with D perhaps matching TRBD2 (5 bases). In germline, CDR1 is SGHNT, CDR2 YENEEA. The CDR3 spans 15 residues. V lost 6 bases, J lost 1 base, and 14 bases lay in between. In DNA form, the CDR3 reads TGTGCCAGCAGTCGAACTAGTGGGGGCACAGATACGCAGTATTTT. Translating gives CASSRTSGGTDTQYF.